This entry lists 10 T cell receptor beta chains sequenced from one sample in a study of breast tumors, draining lymph nodes, adjacent tissues (dated by TCRdb to about 2016). The lymph node samples were taken from the axillary draining lymph nodes of breast cancer patients. Library prep was done by multiplex PCR. Sequencing instrument: Illumina HiSeq 2000. The public reads were quality trimmed at Q25 with fastp and then assembled into clones with MiXCR by TCRdb, keeping productive beta chains. Merged by CDR3 protein, the rows form single entries marked with the most common genes and DNA. The sample table contains over 150,000 distinct CDR3 sequences; only one count was recorded for 33% of them. The ten top clones hold roughly 4.3% of the sample. Sequenced material: axillary lymph node tissue. The receptor set was obtained from a female donor with breast cancer. Some clones in this sample may be carry-over from other donors' samples.

This clonotype came up many times. The CDR3: CASSAQAARDEQFF. Written as DNA, the CDR3 is TGTGCCAGCAGCGCCCAAGCGGCCAGGGATGAGCAGTTCTTC. This chain joins TRBV9 and TRBJ2-1; D is perhaps TRBD1 or TRBD2 (5 bases each). Between the trimmed V and J ends, which lost 3 bases and 8 bases, there was a span of 15 bases. This CDR3 is 14 amino acids long. Germline CDR1 and CDR2: SGDLS and YYNGEE.

This clonotype was observed many times. The chain carries TRBV6-6 and TRBJ1-3, with TRBD1 as a possible D gene (5 bases). The CDR3 is made up of 16 amino acids. The ends were cut back, 5 bases at V and 0 bases at J, with 14 bases in the middle. Germline loops: CDR1 MNHNY, CDR2 SVGAGI (reference sequence). DNA of the CDR3: TGTGCCAGCAGTCCTCCGGGACTCACCTCTGGAAACACCATATATTTT. As protein: CASSPPGLTSGNTIYF.

The chain has TRBV7-9 and TRBJ2-3; D is perhaps TRBD1 or TRBD2 (6 bases each). The V gene's germline CDR1 is SEHNR and CDR2 FQNEAQ (reference sequence). The CDR3 runs 15 residues. Trimming cost V 5 bases and J 4 bases, with 16 bases left between them. The CDR3 region is CASSQRVGGADTQYF. For the CDR3, the DNA is TGTGCCAGCAGCCAGCGGGTGGGGGGCGCAGATACGCAGTATTTT.

This clonotype was seen many times. This sequence joins TRBV2 and TRBJ2-7; 7 positions agree with TRBD1. CDR3 length: 16 residues. Germline V gives CDR1 SNHLY, CDR2 FYNNEI. J lost 5 bases, V lost 0 bases, and 10 bases had no gene match. CDR3 bases: TGTGCCAGCAGTGAAGCTGGGGACGCAGGGGGAGACGAGCAGTACTTC. Residues: CASSEAGDAGGDEQYF.

This clonotype occurred many times. This rearrangement joins TRBV14 to TRBJ1-2, with TRBD1 matching 9 bases. V lost 4 bases, J lost 3 bases, and 3 bases stayed unmatched. Germline V gene sequence: CDR1 SGHDN, CDR2 FVKESK. This CDR3 has 14 amino acids. The CDR3 bases are TGTGCCAGCAGCCGGGGACAGGGAGACTATGGCTACACCTTC. It encodes CASSRGQGDYGYTF.

This chain joins TRBV29-1 and TRBJ2-5; a possible D gene is TRBD1 (6 bases). V was pared by 3 bases and J by 2 bases, with 16 bases between. Germline V gives CDR1 SQVTM, CDR2 ANQGSEA. The CDR3 runs 15 residues. The CDR3 DNA sequence: TGCAGCGTTGACACGACACGGCAGGGGCAAGAGACCCAGTACTTC. As protein: CSVDTTRQGQETQYF.

V gene TRBV19 combines with J gene TRBJ1-3, with unresolved D. V was cut by 2 bases and J by 5 bases, with 7 bases left in between. From germline, CDR1 is LNHDA and CDR2 SQIVND (reference sequence). The CDR3 covers 13 residues. CDR3 nucleotide sequence: TGTGCCAGTAGTATAAGGGCGAGAAACACCATATATTTT. Amino acids: CASSIRARNTIYF.

This clonotype showed up many times. The chain links TRBV2 to TRBJ2-7; maybe TRBD1 (6 bases). The CDR3 extends over 16 amino acids. V dropped 0 bases and J dropped 0 bases, with 12 bases sitting between them. Germline CDR1 is SNHLY and CDR2 is FYNNEI. CDR3 region: CASSEALGRGSYEQYF. The CDR3 DNA follows: TGTGCCAGCAGTGAAGCGCTGGGCAGGGGCTCCTACGAGCAGTACTTC.

The CDR3 region is CASSLSGTGHTEQFF. The CDR3 DNA follows: TGTGCCAGCAGTTTGTCCGGGACAGGGCATACTGAGCAGTTCTTC. This chain joins TRBV27 and TRBJ2-1, with 9 positions matching TRBD1. With V trimmed by 3 bases and J by 9 bases, 9 bases remained unmatched. Germline V gene sequence: CDR1 MNHEY, CDR2 SMNVEV (reference sequence). The CDR3 consists of 15 residues.

As concerns this clonotype: A much bigger clone sits one base away, suggesting this may be a read error. The chain carries TRBV12-3 or TRBV12-4 and TRBJ1-2; D is uncertain. The CDR3 is 17 residues long. The CDR3 region has the DNA TGTGTCAGCAGTTACTCATGGACCCGCGCGGCTAACTATGGCTACACCTTC. Protein: CVSSYSWTRAANYGYTF.